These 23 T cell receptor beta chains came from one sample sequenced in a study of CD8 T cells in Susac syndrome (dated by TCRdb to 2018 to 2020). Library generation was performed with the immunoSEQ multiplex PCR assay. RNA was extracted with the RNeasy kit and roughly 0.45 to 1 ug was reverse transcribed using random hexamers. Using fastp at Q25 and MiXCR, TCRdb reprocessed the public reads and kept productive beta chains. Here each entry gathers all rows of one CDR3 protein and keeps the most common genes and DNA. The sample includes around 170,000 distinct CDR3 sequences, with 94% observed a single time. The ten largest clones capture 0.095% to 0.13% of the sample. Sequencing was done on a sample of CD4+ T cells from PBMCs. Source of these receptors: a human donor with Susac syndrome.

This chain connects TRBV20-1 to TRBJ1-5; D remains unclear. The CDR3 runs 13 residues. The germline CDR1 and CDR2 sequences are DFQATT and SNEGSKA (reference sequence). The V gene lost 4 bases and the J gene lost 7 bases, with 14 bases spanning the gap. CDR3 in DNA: TGCAGTGCTATGGGCCCATTGTTGCAGCCCCAGCATTTT. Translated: CSAMGPLLQPQHF.

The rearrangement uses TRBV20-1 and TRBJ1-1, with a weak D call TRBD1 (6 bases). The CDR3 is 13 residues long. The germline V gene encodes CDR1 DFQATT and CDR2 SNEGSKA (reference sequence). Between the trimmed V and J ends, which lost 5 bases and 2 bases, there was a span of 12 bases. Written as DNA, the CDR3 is TGCAGTGCTGTAAGACAGGTCAACACTGAAGCTTTCTTT. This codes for CSAVRQVNTEAFF.

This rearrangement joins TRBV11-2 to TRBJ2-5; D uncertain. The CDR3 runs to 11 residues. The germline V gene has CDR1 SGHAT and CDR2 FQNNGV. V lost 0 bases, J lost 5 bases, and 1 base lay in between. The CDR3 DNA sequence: TGTGCCAGCAGCTTAGATGAGACCCAGTACTTC. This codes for CASSLDETQYF.

The CDR3 DNA reads as TGTGCCAGCACACGGACAGGGGGGAAAAATGAGCAGTTCTTC. It translates to CASTRTGGKNEQFF. The rearrangement uses TRBV5-6 and TRBJ2-1, with 10 nucleotides matching TRBD1. The CDR3 contains 14 residues. Germline V gene lookup returns CDR1 SGHDT and CDR2 YYEEEE. With V trimmed by 6 bases and J by 7 bases, 7 bases remained unmatched. Based on the CDR3 plus reference TRBV5-6 and TRBJ2-1, the full variable domain is DAGVTQSPTHLIKTRGQQVTLRCSPKSGHDTVSWYQQALGQGPQFIFQYYEEEERQRGNFPDRFSGHQFPNYSSELNVNALLLGDSALYLCASTRTGGKNEQFFGPGTRLTVL.

The DNA of the CDR3 is TGTGCTAGTGGTTCCGGACAGTACCAAGAGACCCAGTACTTC. Residues: CASGSGQYQETQYF. The rearrangement joins TRBV12-5 to TRBJ2-5; TRBD1 is a possible D gene (6 bases). Germline loops: CDR1 LGHNT, CDR2 FRNRAP. Deletions cut 4 bases from V and 0 bases from J, with 9 bases between. The CDR3 is 14 amino acids.

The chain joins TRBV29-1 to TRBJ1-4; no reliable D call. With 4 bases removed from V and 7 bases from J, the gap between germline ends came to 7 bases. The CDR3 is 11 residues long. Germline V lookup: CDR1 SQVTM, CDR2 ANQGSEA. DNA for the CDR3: TGCAGCGTTGGAGTTGGTGAAAAACTGTTTTTT. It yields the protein CSVGVGEKLFF. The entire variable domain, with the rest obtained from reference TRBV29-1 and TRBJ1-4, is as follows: SAVISQKPSRDICQRGTSLTIQCQVDSQVTMMFWYRQQPGQSLTLIATANQGSEATYESGFVIDKFPISRPNLTFSTLTVSNMSPEDSSIYLCSVGVGEKLFFGSGTQLSVL.

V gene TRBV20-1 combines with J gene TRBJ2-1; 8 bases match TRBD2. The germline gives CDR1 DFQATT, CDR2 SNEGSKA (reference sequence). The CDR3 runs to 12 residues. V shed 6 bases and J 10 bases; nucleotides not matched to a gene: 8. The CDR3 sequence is CSAGVAGYEQFF. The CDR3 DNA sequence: TGCAGTGCAGGGGTAGCGGGGTACGAGCAGTTCTTC.

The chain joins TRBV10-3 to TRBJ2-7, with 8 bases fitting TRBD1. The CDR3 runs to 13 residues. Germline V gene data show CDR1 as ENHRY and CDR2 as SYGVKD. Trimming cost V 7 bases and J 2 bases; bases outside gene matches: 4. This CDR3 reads CAITRQGTYEQYF. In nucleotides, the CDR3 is TGTGCCATCACGAGACAGGGGACCTACGAGCAGTACTTC.

The CDR3 nucleotides are TGTGCCAGCAGCCCCGCGCTAGCGGGTGCCACCGGGGAGCTGTTTTTT. Its protein is CASSPALAGATGELFF. The J gene is TRBJ2-2, the V gene TRBV2; 8 nucleotides match TRBD2. The V gene end was trimmed by 6 bases and the J gene end by 4 bases; junction bases not matched to a gene: 10. In germline, CDR1 is SNHLY, CDR2 FYNNEI. The length of the CDR3 is 16 residues.

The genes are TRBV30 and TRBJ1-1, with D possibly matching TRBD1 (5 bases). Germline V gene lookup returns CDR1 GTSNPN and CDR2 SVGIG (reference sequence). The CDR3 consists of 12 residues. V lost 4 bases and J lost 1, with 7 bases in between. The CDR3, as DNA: TGTGCCTGGACAGGGACGAACACTGAAGCTTTCTTT. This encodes CAWTGTNTEAFF. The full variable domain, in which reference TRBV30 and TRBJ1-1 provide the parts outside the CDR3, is SQTIHQWPATLVQPVGSPLSLECTVEGTSNPNLYWYRQAAGRGLQLLFYSVGIGQISSEVPQNLSASRPQDRQFILSSKKLLLSDSGFYLCAWTGTNTEAFFGQGTRLTVV.

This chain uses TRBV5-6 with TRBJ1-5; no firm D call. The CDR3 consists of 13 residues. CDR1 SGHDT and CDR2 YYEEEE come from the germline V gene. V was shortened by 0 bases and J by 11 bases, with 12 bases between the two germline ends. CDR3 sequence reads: CASSLGSSPSQHF. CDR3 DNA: TGTGCCAGCAGCTTGGGAAGCAGTCCGTCCCAGCATTTT.

The CDR3 bases are TGCAGTGTCTACGGGACAGGGTCCTACGAGCAGTACTTC. Translated, it gives CSVYGTGSYEQYF. The V and J genes are TRBV20-1 and TRBJ2-7, with 9 positions matching TRBD1. The J segment lost 1 base and the V segment lost 7 bases, leaving 5 bases of the junction unmatched. Germline V gene lookup returns CDR1 DFQATT and CDR2 SNEGSKA (reference sequence). This CDR3 contains 13 residues.

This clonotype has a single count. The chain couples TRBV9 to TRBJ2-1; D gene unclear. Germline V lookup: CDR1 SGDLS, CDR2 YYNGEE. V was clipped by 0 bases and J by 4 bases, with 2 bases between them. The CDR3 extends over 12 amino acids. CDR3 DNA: TGTGCCAGCAGCGTAGAGTACAATGAGCAGTTCTTC. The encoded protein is CASSVEYNEQFF.

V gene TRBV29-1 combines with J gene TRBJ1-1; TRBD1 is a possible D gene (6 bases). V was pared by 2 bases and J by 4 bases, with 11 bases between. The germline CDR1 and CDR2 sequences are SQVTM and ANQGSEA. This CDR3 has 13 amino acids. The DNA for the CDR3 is TGCAGCGTTGAAAGCAGGGGAGGCACTGAAGCTTTCTTT. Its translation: CSVESRGGTEAFF.

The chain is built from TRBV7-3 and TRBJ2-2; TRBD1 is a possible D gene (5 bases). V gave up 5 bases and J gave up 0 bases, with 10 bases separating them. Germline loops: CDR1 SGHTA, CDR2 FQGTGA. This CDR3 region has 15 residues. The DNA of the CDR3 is TGTGCCAGCAGCCCAGGGCCATCGAACACCGGGGAGCTGTTTTTT. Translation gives CASSPGPSNTGELFF.

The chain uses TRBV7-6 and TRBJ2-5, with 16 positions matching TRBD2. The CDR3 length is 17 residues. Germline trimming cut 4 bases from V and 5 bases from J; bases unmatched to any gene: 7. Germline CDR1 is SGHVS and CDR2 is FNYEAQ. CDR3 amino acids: CASSSGLAGGPRETQYF. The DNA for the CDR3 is TGTGCCAGCAGCTCGGGACTAGCGGGGGGGCCGCGGGAGACCCAGTACTTC. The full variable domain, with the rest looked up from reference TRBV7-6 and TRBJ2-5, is GAGVSQSPRYKVTKRGQDVALRCDPISGHVSLYWYRQALGQGPEFLTYFNYEAQQDKSGLPNDRFSAERPEGSISTLTIQRTEQRDSAMYRCASSSGLAGGPRETQYFGPGTRLLVL.

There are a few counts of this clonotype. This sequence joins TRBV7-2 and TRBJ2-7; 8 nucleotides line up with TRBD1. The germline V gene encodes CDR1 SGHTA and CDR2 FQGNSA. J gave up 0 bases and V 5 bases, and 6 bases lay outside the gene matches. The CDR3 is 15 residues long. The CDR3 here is CASSRTGGSSYEQYF. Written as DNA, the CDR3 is TGTGCCAGCAGCCGTACAGGGGGGAGCTCCTACGAGCAGTACTTC.

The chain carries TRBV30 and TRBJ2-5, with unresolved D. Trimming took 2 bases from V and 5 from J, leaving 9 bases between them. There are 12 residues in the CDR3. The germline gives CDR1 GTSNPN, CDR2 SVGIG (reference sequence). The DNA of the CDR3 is TGTGCCTGGAGTAACTTGGGGGAGACCCAGTACTTC. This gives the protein CAWSNLGETQYF.

CDR3 in amino acids: CASSVALRAGGDTQYF. DNA for the CDR3: TGTGCCAGCAGCGTAGCTCTTCGGGCGGGTGGAGATACGCAGTATTTT. This chain joins TRBV9 and TRBJ2-3, with D tentatively TRBD2 (5 bases). The length of the CDR3 is 16 residues. Trimming took 0 bases from V and 5 from J, leaving 16 bases between them. Germline assignment: CDR1 SGDLS and CDR2 YYNGEE.

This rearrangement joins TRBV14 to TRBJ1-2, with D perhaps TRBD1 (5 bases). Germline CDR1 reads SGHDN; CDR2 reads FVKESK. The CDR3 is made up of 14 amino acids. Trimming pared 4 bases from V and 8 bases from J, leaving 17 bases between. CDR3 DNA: TGTGCCAGCAGCCGCTATCGGGGCGCAGAGGGCTACACCTTC. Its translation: CASSRYRGAEGYTF.

CDR3 sequence reads: CASSFRGSETQYF. CDR3 in DNA: TGTGCCAGCAGCTTTAGGGGTTCGGAGACCCAGTACTTC. The V call is TRBV7-2, the J call TRBJ2-5, with D possibly being TRBD1 (5 bases). The CDR3 has 13 amino acids. Germline V CDR1 and CDR2: SGHTA, FQGNSA. V was pared by 3 bases and J by 5 bases, with 10 bases between.

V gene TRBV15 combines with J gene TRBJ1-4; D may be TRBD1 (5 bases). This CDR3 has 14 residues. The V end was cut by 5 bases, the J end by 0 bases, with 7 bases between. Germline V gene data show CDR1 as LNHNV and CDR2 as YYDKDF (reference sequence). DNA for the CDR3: TGTGCCACCAGCCCCAGGGCAACTAATGAAAAACTGTTTTTT. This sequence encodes CATSPRATNEKLFF.

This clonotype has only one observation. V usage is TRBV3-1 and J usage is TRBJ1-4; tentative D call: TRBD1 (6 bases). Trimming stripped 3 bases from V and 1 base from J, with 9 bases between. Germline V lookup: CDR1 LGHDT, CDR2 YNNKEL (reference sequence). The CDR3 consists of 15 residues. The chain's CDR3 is CASSHPTGTNEKLFF. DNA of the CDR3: TGTGCCAGCAGCCACCCGACAGGAACTAATGAAAAACTGTTTTTT.